This passage covers 7 T cell receptor beta chains from one sample sequenced in a study of PD-1 blockade in classical Hodgkin lymphoma (TCRdb year 2020). The library was generated by the immunoSEQ multiplex PCR assay. The table was pulled from immuneACCESS by TCRdb, which kept in-frame rearrangements only. Such tables lose some clones; where checked, under half of the loss comes from unresolved V genes, and the rest has no known cause. This sample has over 70,000 clones in its table, and 75% to 95% of those were observed once. 2.5% to 3.5% of the sample comes from the top ten. Explained via the paper, the time point label denotes: cycle 4 day 1 (C4D1), after more than five weeks of nivolumab. Every trial patient had relapsed after autologous stem cell transplantation, and cohorts A, B and C differed in prior brentuximab vedotin exposure. Sequences were derived from peripheral blood mononuclear cells (PBMCs), sampled before the fourth cycle of nivolumab. The receptors stem from a human donor with classical Hodgkin lymphoma.

The rearrangement links TRBV23-1 to TRBJ1-4; tentative D call: TRBD1 (6 bases). TRBV23-1 is designated an ORF whose function remains uncertain. CDR3 size: 17 residues. V gave up 1 base and J gave up 3 bases, with 15 bases separating them. The DNA of the CDR3 is TGCGCCAGCAGTCAATTACGGGGGCGAGGGGCTAATGAAAAACTGTTTTTT. This sequence encodes CASSQLRGRGANEKLFF.

V is TRBV2 and J is TRBJ2-2; D remains ambiguous. This CDR3 spans 14 amino acids. The V end was cut by 7 bases, the J end by 0 bases, with 9 bases between. The germline CDR1 and CDR2 sequences are SNHLY and FYNNEI. The CDR3 loop is CASKAAANTGELFF. The DNA of the CDR3 is TGTGCCAGCAAGGCAGCAGCGAACACCGGGGAGCTGTTTTTT.

The rearrangement uses TRBV18 and TRBJ1-2, with a possible D match to TRBD1 (6 bases). Germline assignment: CDR1 KGHSH and CDR2 LQKENI. V was clipped by 5 bases and J by 2 bases, with 12 bases between them. This CDR3 spans 14 amino acids. DNA for the CDR3: TGTGCCAGCTCAACACAGGGAATAAACTATGGCTACACCTTC. Protein product: CASSTQGINYGYTF. The variable domain in full, with the rest retrieved from reference TRBV18 and TRBJ1-2, is NAGVMQNPRHLVRRRGQEARLRCSPMKGHSHVYWYRQLPEEGLKFMVYLQKENIIDESGMPKERFSAEFPKEGPSILRIQQVVRGDSAAYFCASSTQGINYGYTFGSGTRLTVV.

This rearrangement joins TRBV7-2 to TRBJ2-7; the D gene could be TRBD1 or TRBD2 (5 bases each). Per the germline V gene, CDR1 is SGHTA and CDR2 is FQGNSA. The CDR3 runs to 13 residues. V was shortened by 4 bases and J by 2 bases, with 9 bases between the two germline ends. CDR3 nucleotides: TGTGCCAGCAGCTCATGGGACCCCTACGAGCAGTACTTC. This sequence encodes CASSSWDPYEQYF.

This chain joins TRBV6-6 and TRBJ1-6, with 10 bases aligning to TRBD1. V lost 0 bases, J lost 8 bases, and 4 bases stayed unmatched. Germline lookup yields CDR1 MNHNY and CDR2 SVGAGI (reference sequence). The CDR3 is 16 residues long. The CDR3: CASSYSRDRGDSPLHF. The CDR3 nucleotides are TGTGCCAGCAGTTACTCGAGGGACAGGGGCGATTCACCCCTCCACTTT.

The CDR3 DNA sequence: TGTGCCAGCAGCCCGGTACGCGGGCTAGCGGCTTACAATGAGCAGTTCTTC. Protein: CASSPVRGLAAYNEQFF. The rearrangement joins TRBV14 to TRBJ2-1, with 7 bases identical to TRBD2. Germline CDR1 is SGHDN and CDR2 is FVKESK. The CDR3 is 17 amino acids. With V trimmed by 4 bases and J by 4 bases, 13 bases remained unmatched.

The chain employs TRBV7-8 and TRBJ1-1; D remains unclear. The ends were cut back, 5 bases at V and 1 base at J, with 8 bases in the middle. Germline V gene lookup returns CDR1 SGHVS and CDR2 FQNEAQ. This CDR3 is 13 amino acids long. CDR3 coding DNA: TGTGCCAGCAGCCCTTCTGAGAACACTGAAGCTTTCTTT. Translating gives CASSPSENTEAFF. Looking up the rest from reference TRBV7-8 and TRBJ1-1 gives the full variable domain: GAGVSQSPRYKVAKRGQDVALRCDPISGHVSLFWYQQALGQGPEFLTYFQNEAQLDKSGLPSDRFFAERPEGSVSTLKIQRTQQEDSAVYLCASSPSENTEAFFGQGTRLTVV.